This T cell receptor beta chain appears in the sequencing data of a study of a mutant IDH1 vaccine in newly diagnosed glioma. Study information: Vaccine administration was initiated 4-6 weeks following radiotherapy alone, or with temozolomide cycles. Patients arrived already treated with radiotherapy, temozolomide, or both, most having had both. V12 occurred at week 35 and V13 at week 47.

Produced via immunoSEQ multiplex PCR; TCRdb's table is partial and in-frame only. The table records under 40,000 clones, about 80% of them present only once. Time point denoted: week 35, safety follow-up. One vaccine dose held 300 ug of mutant IDH1 20-mer peptide and came with topical imiquimod. A remark on this clone: The antigen is not known.

Germline V CDR1 and CDR2: MGHRA, YSYEKL. The CDR3 runs 14 residues. The V gene lost 0 bases and the J gene lost 4 bases, with 9 bases spanning the gap. This clonotype originated in a man in his thirties or forties with glioma. The sample here was PBMCs, taken from a glioma patient whose treatment included an IDH1 peptide vaccine. This rearrangement joins TRBV4-1 to TRBJ1-2; D call uncertain. CDR3 nucleotide sequence: TGCGCCAGCAGCCAAGAAGGACGGATCTATGGCTACACCTTC. It encodes CASSQEGRIYGYTF.